The rows below give T cell receptor beta chains drawn from one sample of a study of blood T cell repertoires in COVID-19. Assay: immunoSEQ multiplex PCR; the TCRdb copy retains only in-frame clones and omits some. This sample has tens of thousands of clones, with 88% found just once. The specimen sequenced was peripheral blood. The source is a man aged 70 or older with active COVID-19. CDR3s include the opening cysteine and the closing phenylalanine or tryptophan. The D gene is left open where the match is weak.

D gene: TRBD1
V gene: TRBV6-2/TRBV6-3
CDR3 protein: CASSYSRQGSYGYTF

D gene: NA
V gene: TRBV5-3
CDR3 protein: CARSLGPSDEQYF

D gene: NA
V gene: TRBV4-2
CDR3 protein: CASSQDSISGNTIYF

D gene: NA
V gene: TRBV12-3/TRBV12-4
CDR3 protein: CASSFPPLQQFF

D gene: NA
V gene: TRBV9
CDR3 protein: CASSLAGSGANVLTF

D gene: NA
V gene: TRBV7-9
CDR3 protein: CATTSNPPYNEQFF

D gene: NA
V gene: TRBV6-2/TRBV6-3
CDR3 protein: CASSFRRDLADTQYF

D gene: TRBD2
V gene: TRBV5-4
CDR3 protein: CASSPGLAGGYEQYF

D gene: TRBD1
V gene: TRBV24-1
CDR3 protein: CATSVRGRSDTQYF

D gene: TRBD2
V gene: TRBV7-3
CDR3 protein: CASSPIPPSGTGANVLTF

D gene: NA
V gene: TRBV12-3/TRBV12-4
CDR3 protein: CASSFYPAEAFF

D gene: TRBD2
V gene: TRBV18
CDR3 protein: CASSTSSGGYNEQFF

D gene: NA
V gene: TRBV9
CDR3 protein: CASSFRHGNSNEQFF

D gene: TRBD2
V gene: TRBV6-2/TRBV6-3
CDR3 protein: CASSYSSSAGDRTDTQYF

D gene: TRBD1
V gene: TRBV27
CDR3 protein: CASGTVVTGELFF

D gene: NA
V gene: TRBV12-3/TRBV12-4
CDR3 protein: CASSRQDPYEQYF

D gene: NA
V gene: TRBV28
CDR3 protein: CASSLSVNSGNTIYF

D gene: NA
V gene: TRBV29-1
CDR3 protein: CSGVGRDQETQYF

D gene: TRBD1
V gene: TRBV28
CDR3 protein: CASSFPDRGHYEQYF

D gene: NA
V gene: TRBV28
CDR3 protein: CASSLRDNEQFF